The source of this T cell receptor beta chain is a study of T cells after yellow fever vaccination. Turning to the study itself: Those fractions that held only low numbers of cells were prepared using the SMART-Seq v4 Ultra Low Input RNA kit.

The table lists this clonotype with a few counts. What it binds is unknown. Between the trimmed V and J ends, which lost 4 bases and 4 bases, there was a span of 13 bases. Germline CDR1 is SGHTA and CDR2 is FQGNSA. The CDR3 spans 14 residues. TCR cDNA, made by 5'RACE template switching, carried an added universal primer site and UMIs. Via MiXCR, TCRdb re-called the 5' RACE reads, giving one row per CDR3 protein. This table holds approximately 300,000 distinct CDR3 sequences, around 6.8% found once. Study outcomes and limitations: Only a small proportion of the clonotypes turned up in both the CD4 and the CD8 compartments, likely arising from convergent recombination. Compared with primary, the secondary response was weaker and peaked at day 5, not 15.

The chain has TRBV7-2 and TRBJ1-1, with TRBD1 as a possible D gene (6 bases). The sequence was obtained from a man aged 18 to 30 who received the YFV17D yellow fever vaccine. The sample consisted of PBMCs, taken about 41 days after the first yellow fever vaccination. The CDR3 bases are TGTGCCAGCAGCTACGACAGGTCAAGCACTGAAGCTTTCTTT. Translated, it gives CASSYDRSSTEAFF. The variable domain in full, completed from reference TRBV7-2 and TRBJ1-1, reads GAGVSQSPSNKVTEKGKDVELRCDPISGHTALYWYRQSLGQGLEFLIYFQGNSAPDKSGLPSDRFSAERTGGSVSTLTIQRTQQEDSAVYLCASSYDRSSTEAFFGQGTRLTVV.